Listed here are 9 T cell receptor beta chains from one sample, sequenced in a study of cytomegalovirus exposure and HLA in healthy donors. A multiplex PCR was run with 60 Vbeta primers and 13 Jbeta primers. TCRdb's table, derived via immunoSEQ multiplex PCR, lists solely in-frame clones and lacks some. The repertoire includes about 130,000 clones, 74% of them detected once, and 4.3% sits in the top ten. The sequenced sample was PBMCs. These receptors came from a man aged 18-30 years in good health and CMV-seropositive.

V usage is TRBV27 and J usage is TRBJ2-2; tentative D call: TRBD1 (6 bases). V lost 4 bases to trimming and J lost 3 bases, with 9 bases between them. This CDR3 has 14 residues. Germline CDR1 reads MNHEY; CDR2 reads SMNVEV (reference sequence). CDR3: CASSSQGDTGELFF. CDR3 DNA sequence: TGTGCCAGCAGTTCACAGGGTGACACCGGGGAGCTGTTTTTT.

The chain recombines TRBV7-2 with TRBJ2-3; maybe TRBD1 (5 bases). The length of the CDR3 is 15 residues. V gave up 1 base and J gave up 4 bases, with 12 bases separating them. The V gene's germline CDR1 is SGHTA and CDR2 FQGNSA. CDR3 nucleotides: TGTGCCAGCAGCTTAGGAACTGGGGCCCCAGATACGCAGTATTTT. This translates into CASSLGTGAPDTQYF. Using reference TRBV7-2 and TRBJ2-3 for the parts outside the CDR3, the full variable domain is GAGVSQSPSNKVTEKGKDVELRCDPISGHTALYWYRQSLGQGLEFLIYFQGNSAPDKSGLPSDRFSAERTGGSVSTLTIQRTQQEDSAVYLCASSLGTGAPDTQYFGPGTRLTVL.

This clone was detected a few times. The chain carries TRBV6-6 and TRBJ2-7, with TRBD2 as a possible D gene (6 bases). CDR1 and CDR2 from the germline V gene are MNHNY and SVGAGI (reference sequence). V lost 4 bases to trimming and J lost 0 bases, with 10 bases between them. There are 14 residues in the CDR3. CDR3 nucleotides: TGTGCCAGCAGTTGGGGGGAGAGCTCCTACGAGCAGTACTTC. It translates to CASSWGESSYEQYF.

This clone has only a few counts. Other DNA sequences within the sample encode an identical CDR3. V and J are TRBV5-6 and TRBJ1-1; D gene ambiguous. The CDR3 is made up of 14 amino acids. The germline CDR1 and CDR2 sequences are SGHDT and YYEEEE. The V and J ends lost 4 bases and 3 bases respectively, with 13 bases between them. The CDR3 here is CASSDKVLYTEAFF. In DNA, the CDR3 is TGTGCCAGCAGCGACAAGGTTTTATACACTGAAGCTTTCTTT.

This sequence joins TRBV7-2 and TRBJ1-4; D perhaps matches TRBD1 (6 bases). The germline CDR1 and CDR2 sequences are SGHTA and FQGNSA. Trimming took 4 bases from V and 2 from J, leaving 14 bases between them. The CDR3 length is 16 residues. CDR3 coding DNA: TGTGCCAGCAGCTCCTGGGTGAGGGGGACTAATGAAAAACTGTTTTTT. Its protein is CASSSWVRGTNEKLFF.

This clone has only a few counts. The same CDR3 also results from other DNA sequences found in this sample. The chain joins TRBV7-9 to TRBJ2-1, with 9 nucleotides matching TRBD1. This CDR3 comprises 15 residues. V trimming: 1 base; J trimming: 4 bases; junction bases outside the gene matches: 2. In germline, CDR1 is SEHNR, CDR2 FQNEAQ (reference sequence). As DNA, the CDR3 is TGTGCCAGCAGCTTAGGTGACAGGGGGTACAATGAGCAGTTCTTC. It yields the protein CASSLGDRGYNEQFF.

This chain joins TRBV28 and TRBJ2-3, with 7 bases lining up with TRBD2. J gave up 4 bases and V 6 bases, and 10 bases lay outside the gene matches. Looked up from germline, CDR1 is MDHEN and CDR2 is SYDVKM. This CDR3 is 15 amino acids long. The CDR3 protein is CASSQRAGGADTQYF. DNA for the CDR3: TGTGCCAGCAGCCAGAGGGCTGGGGGGGCAGATACGCAGTATTTT.

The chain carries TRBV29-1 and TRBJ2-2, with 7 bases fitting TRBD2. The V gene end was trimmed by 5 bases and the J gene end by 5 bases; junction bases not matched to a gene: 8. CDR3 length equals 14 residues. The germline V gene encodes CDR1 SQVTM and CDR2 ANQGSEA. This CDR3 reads CSVLGGSYTGELFF. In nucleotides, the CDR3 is TGCAGCGTTTTGGGAGGGTCATATACCGGGGAGCTGTTTTTT.

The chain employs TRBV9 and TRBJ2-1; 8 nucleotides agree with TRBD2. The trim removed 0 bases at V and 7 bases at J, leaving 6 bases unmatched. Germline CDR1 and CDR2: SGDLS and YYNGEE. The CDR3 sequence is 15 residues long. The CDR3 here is CASSVGTGGPNEQFF. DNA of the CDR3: TGTGCCAGCAGCGTAGGGACGGGGGGGCCAAATGAGCAGTTCTTC.